This entry lists 28 T cell receptor beta chains sequenced from one sample in a study of tumor-infiltrating lymphocytes in primary liver carcinoma. Taking about 20-31 mg of unsorted bulk tissue, the authors co-extracted RNA and DNA. TCR beta cDNA came from around 0.5 ug total RNA, primed with a constant-region primer. Sequencing libraries for TCR beta derived from three nested multiplex PCR rounds that used slightly modified ARM-PCR. Running 9 to 10 cycles apiece, the first two PCR rounds relied on TRBV1-TRBV30 forward primers together with a C-beta reverse primer. Each CDR3 protein is one row after TCRdb ran MiXCR on the multiplex PCR reads. The sample gives around 120,000 distinct CDR3 sequences, 60% to 70% of which show up once; approximately 9.9% is in the top ten. Sequencing was performed on liver tumor tissue from sampling region 1. Subset: tumor region T1, superior pole. The receptors originated from an older woman with primary liver carcinoma and hepatitis B virus infection.

This clonotype occurred many times. The chain recombines TRBV6-5 with TRBJ1-1, with D hard to call. Trimming took off 7 bases at V and 1 base at J, with 16 bases between the two ends. The germline V gene encodes CDR1 MNHEY and CDR2 SVGAGI. The CDR3 runs 15 residues. The CDR3 is CASIPTPTSNTEAFF. CDR3 DNA sequence: TGTGCCAGCATCCCGACACCTACATCGAACACTGAAGCTTTCTTT.

As regards this clonotype: This may come from a read error, since a much larger clone is one base off. The V gene is TRBV6-1, the J gene TRBJ2-2; 11 nucleotides line up with TRBD2. Germline values: CDR1 MNHNS, CDR2 SASEGT. There are 15 residues in the CDR3. CDR3 in amino acids: CVSSVSGRALGELFF. The CDR3, as DNA: TGTGTCAGCAGTGTTAGCGGGAGGGCCCTCGGGGAGCTGTTTTTT.

As concerns this clonotype: At one of its ends the junction is not consistent with the germline gene, which may arise from a read error. The rearrangement uses TRBV30 and TRBJ1-5, with D perhaps TRBD1 (6 bases). Germline V lookup: CDR1 GTSNPN, CDR2 SVGIG (reference sequence). The CDR3 loop spans 15 amino acids. CDR3 sequence reads: CAWSRGALGNQSQHF. The CDR3, as DNA: TGTGCCTGGAGTAGGGGGGCGCTGGGCAATCAGTCCCAGCATTTT.

About this clonotype itself: With a much larger clone just one base away, this may be a read error. The rearrangement links TRBV4-2 to TRBJ2-3, with 12 bases aligning to TRBD2. The CDR3 runs 17 residues. Germline V lookup: CDR1 LGHNA, CDR2 YNFKEQ. Here the CDR3 reads CVSSQDASGRALITQYF. The CDR3 nucleotides read TGTGTCAGCAGCCAAGACGCTAGCGGGAGGGCACTGATTACGCAGTATTTT.

This clonotype was picked up one time. A much larger clone lies a single base off, so this may be a read error. V gene TRBV29-1 combines with J gene TRBJ1-4; D remains ambiguous. The CDR3 totals 15 residues. V dropped 4 bases and J dropped 8 bases, with 20 bases sitting between them. CDR1 is SQVTM and CDR2 is ANQGSEA in the germline V gene. This chain's CDR3 is CSVAKKIGRLEKLFF. In nucleotides, the CDR3 is TGCAGCGTTGCGAAAAAGATAGGGAGGTTGGAAAAACTGTTTTTT.

This chain links TRBV6-2 or TRBV6-3 with TRBJ2-7, with D possibly being TRBD1 or TRBD2 (7 bases each). Germline V gene data show CDR1 as MNHEY and CDR2 as SVGEGT. The CDR3 is made up of 16 amino acids. CDR3 DNA: TGTGTCAACAGTCCTGAGGGGGCGGGAGCGAACTACGAGCAGTACTTC. It translates to CVNSPEGAGANYEQYF.

Notes on this clonotype: This clone may be a read error of a much larger clone one base away. This rearrangement joins TRBV6-6 to TRBJ1-5, with 7 bases fitting TRBD1. Germline CDR1 reads MNHNY; CDR2 reads SVGAGI (reference sequence). The CDR3 contains 15 residues. The CDR3 sequence is CASSEGQSSDQPQHF. In nucleotides, the CDR3 is TGTGCCAGCAGTGAGGGACAGAGTAGCGATCAGCCCCAGCATTTT.

On this clonotype itself: Being one base from a much bigger clone, this may be a read error. J is TRBJ2-1 and V is TRBV5-5; TRBD1 matches 7 bases. There are 14 residues in the CDR3. The junction had 8 bases not matched to a gene; V was cut back by 3 bases and J by 8 bases. Germline-derived CDR1 and CDR2 are SGHKS and YYEKEE (reference sequence). The CDR3, as DNA: TGTGCCAGCAGCTGGGGACAGATGTACTATGAGCAGTTCTTC. Encoded protein: CASSWGQMYYEQFF. Together with reference TRBV5-5 and TRBJ2-1, the CDR3 gives the full variable domain: DAGVTQSPTHLIKTRGQQVTLRCSPISGHKSVSWYQQVLGQGPQFIFQYYEKEERGRGNFPDRFSARQFPNYSSELNVNALLLGDSALYLCASSWGQMYYEQFFGPGTRLTVL.

A word on this clonotype: Germline is not matched at one junction end, which may reflect a read error. The genes are TRBV6-6 and TRBJ1-2; tentative D call: TRBD1 (5 bases). Germline V CDR1 and CDR2: MNHNY, SVGAGI (reference sequence). The CDR3 covers 13 residues. The DNA of the CDR3 is TGTGCCAGCAGTTACGAGGGGAACCATGGCCACACCTTC. It specifies CASSYEGNHGHTF.

The chain is built from TRBV5-6 and TRBJ2-1, with D possibly matching TRBD1 (6 bases). The CDR3 is made up of 15 amino acids. The germline V gene encodes CDR1 SGHDT and CDR2 YYEEEE. Trimming removed 10 bases from V and 8 bases from J, with 25 bases in between. DNA for the CDR3: TGTGCCTTTAACGACGGGCAGGGGTGGGGCCATGAGCAGTTCTTC. It is translated as CAFNDGQGWGHEQFF.

With respect to this clonotype: At one boundary the junction diverges from the germline segment, which might be a read error. The rearrangement links TRBV29-1 to TRBJ2-2; possibly TRBD1 for D (8 bases). The CDR3 has 15 residues. Per germline, CDR1 SQVTM and CDR2 ANQGSEA. CDR3 sequence reads: CSGTGGGGDTWELFF. The CDR3 DNA is TGCAGCGGAACAGGGGGAGGGGGCGACACCTGGGAGCTGTTTTTT.

The chain carries TRBV6-6 and TRBJ2-7; TRBD1 agrees at 8 bases. Trimming took 5 bases from V and 2 from J; bases not matched to a gene: 8. The CDR3 totals 15 residues. Looked up from germline, CDR1 is MNHNY and CDR2 is SVGAGI (reference sequence). The CDR3 region is CASSLRQGPAYEQYF. CDR3 nucleotide sequence: TGTGCCAGCAGTCTCCGACAGGGGCCAGCCTACGAGCAGTACTTC.

Comments on this clonotype: The junction and the germline gene differ at one end; a read error may be behind it. The rearrangement links TRBV11-2 to TRBJ2-2; D unclear. Germline assignment: CDR1 SGHAT and CDR2 FQNNGV. The CDR3 consists of 16 residues. The chain's CDR3 is CACSPIRALNTGELFF. The DNA of the CDR3 is TGTGCCTGCAGCCCTATAAGAGCGTTGAACACCGGGGAGCTGTTTTTT.

To note about this clonotype: This CDR3 is missing its conserved last phenylalanine or tryptophan, likely due to a read error. The limits of the CDR3 on the DNA are not certain, so only TCRdb's listed CDR3 is given. The CDR3 loop is CASTFYAEALY. V usage is TRBV28 and J usage is TRBJ1-1. Germline assignment: CDR1 MDHEN and CDR2 SYDVKM. The CDR3 is 11 residues long, ends included.

This clonotype has a single count. A read error may be the cause here, since a much bigger clone is one base away. The rearrangement links TRBV12-3 or TRBV12-4 to TRBJ1-1; D gene ambiguous. V was pared by 3 bases and J by 6 bases, with 5 bases between. CDR3 length: 11 amino acids. The CDR3 loop reads CASSLDAEAFF. CDR3 nucleotides: TGTGCCAGCAGTTTGGACGCTGAAGCTTTCTTT.

By share, this clonotype ranks as medium-sized. The CDR3 loop reads CASSTGQPSSYEQYF. The CDR3, as DNA: TGTGCCAGCAGTACCGGACAGCCCAGCTCCTACGAGCAGTACTTC. The chain has TRBV6-2 or TRBV6-3 and TRBJ2-7; D possibly corresponds to TRBD1 (6 bases). Per germline, CDR1 MNHEY and CDR2 SVGEGT. V lost 5 bases, J lost 0 bases, and 14 bases lay in between. The CDR3 sequence is 15 residues long.

To note about this clonotype: This may be a read error: a much more frequent sequence differs by one nucleotide. The CDR3 nucleotides are TGTGCCAGCACGGAAAAGGGTACCTACGAGCAGTACTTC. Translating it yields CASTEKGTYEQYF. The rearrangement uses TRBV6-2 or TRBV6-3 and TRBJ2-7; D gene unclear. The CDR3 has 13 amino acids. V was clipped by 7 bases and J by 2 bases, with 12 bases between them. Germline values: CDR1 MNHEY, CDR2 SVGEGT.

The V gene is TRBV6-1, the J gene TRBJ2-2, with a weak D call TRBD1 (5 bases). Between the trimmed V and J ends, which lost 4 bases and 4 bases, there was a span of 16 bases. The CDR3 extends over 16 amino acids. Germline-derived CDR1 and CDR2 are MNHNS and SASEGT. The CDR3 nucleotides read TGTGCCAGCAGTGTCCCTCCGAGGCAGGGCACCGGGGAGCTGTTTTTT. Translating it yields CASSVPPRQGTGELFF.

The rearrangement links TRBV5-1 to TRBJ2-1; D call uncertain. CDR1 is SGHRS, CDR2 YFSETQ, per germline. Trimming removed 5 bases from V and 9 bases from J, with 15 bases in between. This CDR3 is built from 13 residues. CDR3 nucleotide sequence: TGCGCCAGCAGTTTTGATCACTTGGCTGAGCAGTTCTTC. It specifies CASSFDHLAEQFF.

Concerning this clonotype: One end of the junction varies from germline; a read error may be responsible. V usage is TRBV5-5 and J usage is TRBJ2-1, with D perhaps TRBD1 (5 bases). The germline V gene has CDR1 SGHKS and CDR2 YYEKEE (reference sequence). The length of the CDR3 is 18 residues. The DNA of the CDR3 is TGTGCCAACAGCTTGGGTTGGGGCACCGATCTAGGGATCAATGAGCGCTTCTTC. It yields the protein CANSLGWGTDLGINERFF.

This clonotype is labeled medium-sized. The chain uses TRBV11-2 and TRBJ2-1; 13 bases match TRBD2. Per germline, CDR1 SGHAT and CDR2 FQNNGV. The ends lost 1 base at V and 7 bases at J; junction bases unmatched: 4. This CDR3 region has 16 residues. The CDR3 region is CASSLVGLAGLNEQFF. The CDR3 DNA sequence: TGTGCCAGCAGCTTAGTGGGACTAGCGGGACTGAATGAGCAGTTCTTC.

About this clonotype itself: A much more abundant neighbour one base away suggests this may be a read error. The V and J genes are TRBV6-1 and TRBJ2-5, with 8 bases identical to TRBD2. The length of the CDR3 is 14 residues. Looked up from germline, CDR1 is MNHNS and CDR2 is SASEGT. The CDR3 loop reads CTSRGREAQETQYF. CDR3 bases: TGTACCAGTCGAGGGCGGGAGGCTCAAGAGACCCAGTACTTC.

Notes on this clonotype: An end of the junction does not agree with germline; a read error may underlie this. The genes are TRBV11-2 and TRBJ2-7; no firm D call. The CDR3 runs 11 residues. CDR1 and CDR2 (germline): SGHAT, FQNNGV. CDR3 DNA: TGTGCCATCAGCCAAGCGTCCGAGCAGTACTTC. It translates to CAISQASEQYF.

As concerns this clonotype: This may stem from a read error, because a much larger clone lies one nucleotide away. The genes are TRBV7-9 and TRBJ1-3; D unresolved. The germline V gene has CDR1 SEHNR and CDR2 FQNEAQ (reference sequence). The CDR3 totals 15 residues. The CDR3 DNA follows: TGTGCCAGCAGCTTGGGTAGAGGGTCTGGAAACACCAAATATTTT. It yields the protein CASSLGRGSGNTKYF.

The chain employs TRBV28 and TRBJ2-7; D is perhaps TRBD2 (5 bases). Trimming took off 8 bases at V and 1 base at J, with 18 bases between the two ends. The germline V gene has CDR1 MDHEN and CDR2 SYDVKM. The CDR3 covers 15 residues. CDR3 sequence: CASYLAKGSSYEQYF. In nucleotides, the CDR3 is TGTGCCAGCTACTTAGCGAAAGGGTCTTCCTACGAGCAGTACTTC. The whole variable domain, remainder taken from reference TRBV28 and TRBJ2-7, is DVKVTQSSRYLVKRTGEKVFLECVQDMDHENMFWYRQDPGLGLRLIYFSYDVKMKEKGDIPEGYSVSREKKERFSLILESASTNQTSMYLCASYLAKGSSYEQYFGPGTRLTVT.

In its sample, this clonotype was seen many times. The chain uses TRBV5-5 and TRBJ2-3; D call uncertain. V was shortened by 5 bases and J by 2 bases, with 15 bases between the two germline ends. The CDR3 has 15 residues. CDR1 and CDR2 from the germline V gene are SGHKS and YYEKEE (reference sequence). The CDR3 here is CASSTAGVATDTQYF. CDR3 nucleotides: TGTGCCAGCAGTACCGCTGGGGTAGCCACAGATACGCAGTATTTT.

The sample holds many counts of this clonotype. The V call is TRBV29-1, the J call TRBJ1-2, with TRBD1 matching over 7 bases. With 0 bases clipped from V and 8 bases from J, the junction kept 15 bases outside the gene matches. This CDR3 region has 16 residues. The germline V gene has CDR1 SQVTM and CDR2 ANQGSEA. The CDR3, as DNA: TGCAGCGTTGAAGATCAGGGGGGTCGGTCGAGAGGCGGCTACACCTTC. Amino acids: CSVEDQGGRSRGGYTF.

A remark on this clonotype: The junction departs from the called germline gene at one end, perhaps through a read error. V gene TRBV7-9 combines with J gene TRBJ1-2; D not resolved. The CDR3 length is 12 residues. From germline, CDR1 is SEHNR and CDR2 FQNEAQ (reference sequence). CDR3 protein: CAGRLVAGGYTF. In DNA, the CDR3 is TGTGCCGGCAGGCTCGTTGCGGGTGGCTACACCTTC.